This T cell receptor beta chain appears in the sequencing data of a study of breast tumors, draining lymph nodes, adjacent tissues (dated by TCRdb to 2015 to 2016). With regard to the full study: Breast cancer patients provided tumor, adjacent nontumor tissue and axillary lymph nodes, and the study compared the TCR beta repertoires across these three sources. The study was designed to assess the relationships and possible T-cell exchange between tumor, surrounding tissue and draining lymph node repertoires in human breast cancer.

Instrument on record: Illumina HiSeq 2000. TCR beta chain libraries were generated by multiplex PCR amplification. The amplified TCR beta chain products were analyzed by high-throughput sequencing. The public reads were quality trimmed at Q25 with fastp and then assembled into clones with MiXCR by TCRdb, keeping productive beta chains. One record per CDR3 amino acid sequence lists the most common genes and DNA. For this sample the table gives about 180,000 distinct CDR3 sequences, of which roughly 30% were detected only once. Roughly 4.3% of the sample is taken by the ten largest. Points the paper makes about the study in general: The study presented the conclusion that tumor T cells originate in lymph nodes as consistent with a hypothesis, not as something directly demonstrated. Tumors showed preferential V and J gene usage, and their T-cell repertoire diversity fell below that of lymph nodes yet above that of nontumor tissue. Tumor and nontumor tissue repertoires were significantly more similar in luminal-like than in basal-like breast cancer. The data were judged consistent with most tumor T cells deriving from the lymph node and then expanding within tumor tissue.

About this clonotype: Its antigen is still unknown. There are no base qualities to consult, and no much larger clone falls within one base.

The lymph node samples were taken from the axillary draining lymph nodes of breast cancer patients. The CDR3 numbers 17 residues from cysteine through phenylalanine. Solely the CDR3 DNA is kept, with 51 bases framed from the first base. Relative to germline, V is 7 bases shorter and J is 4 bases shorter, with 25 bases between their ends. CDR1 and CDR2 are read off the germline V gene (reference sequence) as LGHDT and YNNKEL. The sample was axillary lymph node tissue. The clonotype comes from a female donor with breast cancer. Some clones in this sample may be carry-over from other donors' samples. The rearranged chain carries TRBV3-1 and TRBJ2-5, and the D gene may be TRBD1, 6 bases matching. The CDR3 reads CASTPNPLTGMGETQYF. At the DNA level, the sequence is TGTGCCAGCACCCCTAACCCCCTCACAGGGATGGGAGAGACCCAGTACTTC.